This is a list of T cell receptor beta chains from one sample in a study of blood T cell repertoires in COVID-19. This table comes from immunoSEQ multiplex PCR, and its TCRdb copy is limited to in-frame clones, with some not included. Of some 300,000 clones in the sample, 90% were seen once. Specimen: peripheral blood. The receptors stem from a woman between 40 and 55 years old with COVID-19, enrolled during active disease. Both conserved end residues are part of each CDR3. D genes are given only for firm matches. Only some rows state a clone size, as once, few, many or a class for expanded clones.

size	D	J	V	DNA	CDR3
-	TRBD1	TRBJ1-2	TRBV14	TGTGCCAGCAGCCATTGGACAGGAGGTGTGAGTTATGGCTACACCTTC	CASSHWTGGVSYGYTF
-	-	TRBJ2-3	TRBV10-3	TGTGCCACCGAGGCGGATACGCAGTATTTT	CATEADTQYF
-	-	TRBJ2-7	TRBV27	TGTGCCAGCAGTCCCAACATATTCGAAAGCTCCTACGAGCAGTACTTC	CASSPNIFESSYEQYF
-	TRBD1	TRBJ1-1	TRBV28	TGTGCCAGCAGTGGACAGGGGGCTTATACTGAAGCTTTCTTT	CASSGQGAYTEAFF
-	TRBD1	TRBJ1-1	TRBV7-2	TGTGCCAGCAGCATAAACAGGGGTTCCACTGAAGCTTTCTTT	CASSINRGSTEAFF
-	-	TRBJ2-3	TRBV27	TGTGCCAGCAGTTTGCGGGGAGATACGCAGTATTTT	CASSLRGDTQYF
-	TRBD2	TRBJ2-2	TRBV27	TGTGCCAGCACGCGCATTATGACTAGCGGGAGGGTAGCCGGGGAGCTGTTTTTT	CASTRIMTSGRVAGELFF
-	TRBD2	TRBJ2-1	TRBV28	TGTAGTAGCGGGAGTAGGTCCTACAATGAGCAGTTCTTC	CSSGSRSYNEQFF
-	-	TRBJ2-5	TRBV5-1	TGCGCCAGCAGCTTGGTTTCCGGGACAAATCAAGAGACCCAGTACTTC	CASSLVSGTNQETQYF
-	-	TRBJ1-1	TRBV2	TGTGCCAGCAGTGAATGGGGCAGGCCAGCTTTCTTT	CASSEWGRPAFF
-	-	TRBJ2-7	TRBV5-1	TGCGCCAGCAGTCCCGACTACACAGACTGGGCCTACGAGCAGTACTTC	CASSPDYTDWAYEQYF
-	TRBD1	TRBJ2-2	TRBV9	TGTGCCAGCAGCCGCGGGACAGGGCGCGGGGAGCTGTTTTTT	CASSRGTGRGELFF
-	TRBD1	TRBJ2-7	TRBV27	TGTGCCAGCACGACAGGGGACCGTTGGGAGCAGTACTTC	CASTTGDRWEQYF
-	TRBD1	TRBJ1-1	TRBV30	TGTGCCTGGAGTGTAGCTGAGGGGGCCGCTTTCTTT	CAWSVAEGAAFF
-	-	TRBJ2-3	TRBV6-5	TGTGCCAGCAGTTACTCTCTGGGGGCCGGAGATACGCAGTATTTT	CASSYSLGAGDTQYF
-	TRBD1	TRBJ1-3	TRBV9	TGTGCCAGCAGCACGACAGGGGACTCTGGAAACACCATATATTTT	CASSTTGDSGNTIYF
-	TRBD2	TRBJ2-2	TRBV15	TGTGCCACCAGCAGGGGGACTAGCGGGAGAAGGACCGGGGAGCTGTTTTTT	CATSRGTSGRRTGELFF
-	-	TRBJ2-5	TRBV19	TGTGCCAGTAGTACTGGGTCCAGGGAAGAGACCCAGTACTTC	CASSTGSREETQYF
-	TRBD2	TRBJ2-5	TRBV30	TGTGCCTGGACTAGCGGGGGCGGGGAAGAGACCCAGTACTTC	CAWTSGGGEETQYF
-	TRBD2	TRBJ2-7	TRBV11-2	TGTGCCAGCAGCTCGGGACTAGCGGCCGTCTACGAGCAGTACTTC	CASSSGLAAVYEQYF
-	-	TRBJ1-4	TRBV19	TGTGCCAGTAGTATCCGACGACAGCATGAAAAACTGTTTTTT	CASSIRRQHEKLFF
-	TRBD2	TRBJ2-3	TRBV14	TGTGCCAGCAGCCAAGATTTCGGGATAGCGGGGTTGGGCACAGATACGCAGTATTTT	CASSQDFGIAGLGTDTQYF
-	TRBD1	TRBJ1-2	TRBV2	TGTGCCAGCACACGCGGGACAGCTAACTATGGCTACACCTTC	CASTRGTANYGYTF
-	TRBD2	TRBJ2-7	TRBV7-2	TGTGCCAGCCGCGCGGGGGGGGCGACTCGCGAGCAGTACTTC	CASRAGGATREQYF
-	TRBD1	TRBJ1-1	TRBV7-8	TGTGCCAGCAGCATGGGACAGGGGGCGTATAATACTGAAGCTTTCTTT	CASSMGQGAYNTEAFF
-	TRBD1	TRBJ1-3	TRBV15	TGTGCCACCAGCCGGGGACAGCGATCTGGAAACACCATATATTTT	CATSRGQRSGNTIYF
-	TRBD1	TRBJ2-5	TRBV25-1	TGTGCCAGCAGGGGGACAGGGGGACGAGAGACCCAGTACTTC	CASRGTGGRETQYF
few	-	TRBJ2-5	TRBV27	TGTGCCAGCAGTCACGGGTCCCCCCAAGAGACCCAGTACTTC	CASSHGSPQETQYF
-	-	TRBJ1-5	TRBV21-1	TGTGCCAGCAGCGTCAGACAGGGAGAGCATTTT	CASSVRQGEHF
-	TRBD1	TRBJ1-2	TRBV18	TGTGCCAGCTCACCTTGGGGTGCTTCAGGGGGCGCCTATGGCTACACCTTC	CASSPWGASGGAYGYTF
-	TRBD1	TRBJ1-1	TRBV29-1	TGCAGCGTTGAACGACAGGGTGGGACTGAAGCTTTCTTT	CSVERQGGTEAFF